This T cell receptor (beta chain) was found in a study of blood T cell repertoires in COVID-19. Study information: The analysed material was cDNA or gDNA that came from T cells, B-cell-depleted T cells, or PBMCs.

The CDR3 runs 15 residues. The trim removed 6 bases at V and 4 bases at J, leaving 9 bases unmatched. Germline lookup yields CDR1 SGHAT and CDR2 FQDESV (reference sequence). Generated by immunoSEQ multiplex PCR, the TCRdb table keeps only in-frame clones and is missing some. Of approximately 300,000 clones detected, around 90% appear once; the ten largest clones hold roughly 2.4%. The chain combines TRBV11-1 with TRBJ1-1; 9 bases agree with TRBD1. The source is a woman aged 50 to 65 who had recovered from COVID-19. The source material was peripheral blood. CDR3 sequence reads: CASRLTGGGGTEAFF. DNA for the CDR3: TGTGCCAGCAGATTAACAGGGGGCGGAGGCACTGAAGCTTTCTTT.